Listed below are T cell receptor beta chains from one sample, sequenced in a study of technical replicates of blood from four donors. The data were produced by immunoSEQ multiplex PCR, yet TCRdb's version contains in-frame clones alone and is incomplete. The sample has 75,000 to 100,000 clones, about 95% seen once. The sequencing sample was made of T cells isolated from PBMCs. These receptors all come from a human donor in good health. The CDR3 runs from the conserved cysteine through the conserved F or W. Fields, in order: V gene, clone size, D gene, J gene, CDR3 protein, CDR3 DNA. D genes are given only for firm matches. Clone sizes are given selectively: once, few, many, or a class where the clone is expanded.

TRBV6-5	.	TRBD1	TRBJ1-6	CASSPGTANSPLHF	TGTGCCAGCAGCCCCGGGACAGCTAATTCACCCCTCCACTTT
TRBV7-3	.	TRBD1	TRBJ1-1	CASSSPGQGKRGEAFF	TGTGCCAGCAGCTCGCCGGGACAGGGTAAGAGAGGTGAAGCTTTCTTT
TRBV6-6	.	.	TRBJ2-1	CASSYLPGTNEQFF	TGTGCCAGCAGTTACCTCCCAGGAACCAATGAGCAGTTCTTC
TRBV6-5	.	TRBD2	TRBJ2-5	CASSRLAGGQETQYF	TGTGCCAGCAGTCGACTAGCGGGAGGACAAGAGACCCAGTACTTC
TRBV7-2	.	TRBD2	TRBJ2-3	CASSGRLAVYTDTQYF	TGTGCCAGCAGCGGTAGACTAGCGGTTTACACAGATACGCAGTATTTT
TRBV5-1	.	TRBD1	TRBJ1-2	CASSLDREGYTF	TGCGCCAGCAGCCTGGACAGGGAGGGCTACACCTTC
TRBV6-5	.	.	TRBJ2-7	CASSQSGQLSYEQYF	TGTGCCAGCAGTCAATCCGGACAGCTCTCCTACGAGCAGTACTTC
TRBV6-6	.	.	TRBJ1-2	CASSSTDTGPYGYTF	TGTGCCAGCAGCTCCACGGACACAGGTCCTTATGGCTACACCTTC
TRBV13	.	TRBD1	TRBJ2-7	CASRTGGSYEQYF	TGTGCCAGCCGCACAGGGGGTTCCTACGAGCAGTACTTC
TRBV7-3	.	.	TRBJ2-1	CASSLTPTYSYNEQFF	TGTGCCAGCAGCCTAACCCCGACATACTCCTACAATGAGCAGTTCTTC
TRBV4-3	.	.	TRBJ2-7	CASSQDLRSYEQYF	TGCGCCAGCAGCCAAGACCTCCGTTCCTACGAGCAGTACTTC
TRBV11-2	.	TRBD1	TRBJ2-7	CASSLRVSRGTGTNEQYF	TGTGCCAGCAGCCTAAGGGTTTCAAGGGGGACAGGGACGAACGAGCAGTACTTC
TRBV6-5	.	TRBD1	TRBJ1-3	CASSWRGPEDTIYF	TGTGCCAGCAGTTGGAGGGGGCCTGAAGACACCATATATTTT
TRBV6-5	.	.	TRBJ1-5	CASSSDSRSQPQHF	TGTGCCAGCAGTTCGGACAGTAGGAGTCAGCCCCAGCATTTT
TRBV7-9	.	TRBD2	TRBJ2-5	CASSVSGRAFMEETQYF	TGTGCCAGCAGCGTGAGCGGGAGAGCCTTCATGGAAGAGACCCAGTACTTC
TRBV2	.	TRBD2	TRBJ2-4	CASSEEAGGLAKNIQYF	TGTGCCAGCAGTGAGGAGGCGGGGGGGTTGGCCAAAAACATTCAGTACTTC
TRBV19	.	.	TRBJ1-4	CASTREGQNEKLFF	TGTGCCAGTACCCGCGAGGGCCAAAATGAAAAACTGTTTTTT
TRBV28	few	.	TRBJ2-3	CASSLLGRTVTDTQYF	TGTGCCAGCAGTTTACTTGGGAGGACGGTCACAGATACGCAGTATTTT
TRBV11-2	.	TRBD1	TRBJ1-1	CASSLGTGERAFF	TGTGCCAGCAGCTTAGGGACAGGAGAACGGGCTTTCTTT
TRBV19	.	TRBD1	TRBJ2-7	CASSMRDRGSEQYF	TGTGCCAGTAGTATGAGGGACAGGGGGAGCGAGCAGTACTTC
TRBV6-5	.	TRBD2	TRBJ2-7	CASSYSFLAGDLEQYF	TGTGCCAGCAGTTACTCGTTTCTAGCGGGAGATCTCGAGCAGTACTTC
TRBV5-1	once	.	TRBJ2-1	CASSITSTNEQFF	TGCGCCAGCAGCATAACTAGCACCAATGAGCAGTTCTTC
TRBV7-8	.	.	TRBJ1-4	CASSLVGGLNEKLFF	TGTGCCAGCAGCTTAGTGGGCGGGTTAAATGAAAAACTGTTTTTT
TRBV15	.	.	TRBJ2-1	CATSPGLLYNEQFF	TGTGCCACCAGCCCGGGACTTCTCTACAATGAGCAGTTCTTC
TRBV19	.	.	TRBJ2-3	CASSIYRGTDTQYF	TGTGCCAGTAGTATTTACAGGGGCACAGATACGCAGTATTTT
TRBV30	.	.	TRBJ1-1	CAWSSGDTGTEAFF	TGTGCCTGGAGTAGCGGAGACACGGGCACTGAAGCTTTCTTT
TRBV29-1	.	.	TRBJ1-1	CSVVGTPKAFF	TGCAGCGTTGTAGGGACACCGAAAGCTTTCTTT
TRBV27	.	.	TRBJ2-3	CASSWGLPGSDTQYF	TGTGCCAGCAGTTGGGGACTCCCCGGATCGGATACGCAGTATTTT